A selection of T cell receptor beta chains follows, all from one sample in a study of CD8 T cells in ankylosing spondylitis. Via MiXCR, TCRdb re-called the 5' RACE reads, giving one row per CDR3 protein. The sample gives 200,000 to 300,000 distinct CDR3 sequences, around 25% of which show up once; about 0.6% is in the top ten. Sequencing input: blood, either unsorted or a sorted T cell fraction (not recorded which). These receptor sequences come from a male donor with ankylosing spondylitis or in good health (not recorded which). Both conserved end residues are part of each CDR3. D genes are given only for firm matches. Rows may omit the clone size; those that give it use once, few, many or a size class.

-	TRBV5-4	many	TRBJ1-6	CASSLAGNSPLHF	TGTGCCAGCAGCTTGGCGGGGAATTCACCCCTCCACTTT
-	TRBV15	many	TRBJ2-3	CATSSSRAQGGTDTQYF	TGTGCCACCAGCAGTTCCCGAGCGCAGGGGGGGACAGATACGCAGTATTTT
-	TRBV12-3/TRBV12-4	many	TRBJ2-2	CASSPRQITGELFF	TGTGCCAGCAGCCCCCGACAGATCACCGGGGAGCTGTTTTTT
TRBD2	TRBV12-3/TRBV12-4	few	TRBJ2-1	CASLGLAGNEQFF	TGTGCCAGCCTGGGACTAGCGGGGAATGAGCAGTTCTTC
-	TRBV18	-	TRBJ1-4	CASSPLGQLNEKLFF	TGTGCCAGCTCACCCCTAGGACAGTTAAATGAAAAACTGTTTTTT
-	TRBV12-3/TRBV12-4	few	TRBJ2-3	CASSFGRTDTQYF	TGTGCCAGCAGTTTCGGACGGACAGATACGCAGTATTTT
-	TRBV20-1	many	TRBJ2-1	CSARDPTLNNEQFF	TGCAGTGCTAGAGATCCGACCCTGAACAATGAGCAGTTCTTC
TRBD1	TRBV30	few	TRBJ1-4	CALDPGQGVVEKLFF	TGTGCCTTGGACCCGGGACAGGGGGTCGTTGAAAAACTGTTTTTT
TRBD1	TRBV7-6	many	TRBJ2-3	CASSLVGQTDTQYF	TGTGCCAGCAGCTTAGTGGGACAGACAGATACGCAGTATTTT
-	TRBV29-1	-	TRBJ2-7	CSVRGVNSYEQYF	TGCAGCGTTCGTGGGGTCAATTCCTACGAGCAGTACTTC
-	TRBV28	-	TRBJ1-5	CASRRGDQPQHF	TGTGCCAGCAGGAGGGGGGATCAGCCCCAGCATTTT
-	TRBV20-1	-	TRBJ2-1	CSASRSGGEQFF	TGCAGTGCTAGCAGGTCTGGCGGTGAGCAGTTCTTC
-	TRBV20-1	few	TRBJ1-3	CSAHDSDIGNTIYF	TGCAGTGCGCATGACAGTGACATCGGAAACACCATATATTTT
-	TRBV3-1	few	TRBJ1-2	CASSQGGGDNGYTF	TGTGCCAGCAGCCAAGGCGGCGGAGACAATGGCTACACCTTC
TRBD1	TRBV29-1	many	TRBJ2-3	CSAGTASSTDTQYF	TGCAGCGCCGGGACAGCTTCGTCCACAGATACGCAGTATTTT
TRBD2	TRBV5-1	many	TRBJ2-2	CASSKAGGQSGELFF	TGCGCCAGCAGCAAAGCGGGGGGGCAATCCGGGGAGCTGTTTTTT
TRBD2	TRBV20-1	-	TRBJ2-1	CSAVTRGGGAGEQFF	TGCAGTGCCGTTACTAGAGGCGGGGGGGCGGGTGAGCAGTTCTTC
-	TRBV29-1	-	TRBJ2-3	CSVGADSPDTQYF	TGCAGCGTTGGCGCAGACTCGCCAGATACGCAGTATTTT
TRBD1	TRBV12-3/TRBV12-4	-	TRBJ2-3	CASTDRVPDTQYF	TGTGCCAGCACGGACAGGGTACCAGATACGCAGTATTTT
TRBD1	TRBV25-1	many	TRBJ1-5	CASNRGDQPQHF	TGTGCCAGCAACAGGGGGGATCAGCCCCAGCATTTT
-	TRBV7-2	-	TRBJ2-4	CASSADIQYF	TGTGCCAGCAGCGCGGACATTCAGTACTTC
TRBD2	TRBV4-2	-	TRBJ2-3	CASSQWLAGLTDTQYF	TGTGCCAGCAGCCAGTGGCTAGCGGGCCTCACAGATACGCAGTATTTT
TRBD1	TRBV12-3/TRBV12-4	many	TRBJ2-1	CASSQDRAYNEQFF	TGTGCCAGCAGCCAGGACAGGGCCTACAATGAGCAGTTCTTC
-	TRBV2	many	TRBJ1-4	CASRAAEANEKLFF	TGTGCCAGCCGGGCGGCTGAGGCTAATGAAAAACTGTTTTTT
TRBD2	TRBV20-1	-	TRBJ2-3	CSARRWRGSTDTQYF	TGCAGTGCTAGACGTTGGCGGGGGAGTACAGATACGCAGTATTTT
-	TRBV12-3/TRBV12-4	many	TRBJ2-5	CASSLSGPTEETQYF	TGTGCCAGCAGTTTAAGCGGTCCTACGGAAGAGACCCAGTACTTC
-	TRBV15	-	TRBJ2-5	CATSRVLGRETQYF	TGTGCCACCAGCAGAGTGCTGGGGAGGGAGACCCAGTACTTC
TRBD2	TRBV7-2	few	TRBJ2-1	CASSFSGGGEQFF	TGTGCCAGCAGCTTTAGCGGGGGAGGTGAGCAGTTCTTC
-	TRBV29-1	few	TRBJ2-5	CSVEVLGGAGTQYF	TGCAGCGTTGAAGTGTTGGGGGGCGCCGGGACCCAGTACTTC
-	TRBV20-1	many	TRBJ2-3	CSARWLDTQYF	TGCAGTGCTAGATGGCTAGATACGCAGTATTTT
TRBD2	TRBV12-3/TRBV12-4	many	TRBJ2-3	CASSPGTSGGRGDTQYF	TGTGCCAGCAGCCCCGGGACTAGCGGGGGGAGGGGAGATACGCAGTATTTT
-	TRBV5-6	many	TRBJ2-5	CASSVIRETQYF	TGTGCCAGCAGCGTGATCAGAGAGACCCAGTACTTC
TRBD2	TRBV7-2	many	TRBJ2-5	CASSLESSGARETQYF	TGTGCCAGCAGCTTAGAAAGTAGCGGGGCAAGAGAGACCCAGTACTTC
-	TRBV20-1	-	TRBJ2-1	CSARVRWNEQFF	TGCAGTGCTAGAGTCCGGTGGAATGAGCAGTTCTTC
-	TRBV7-2	-	TRBJ1-2	CASSSTLQQGRGYGYTF	TGTGCCAGCAGTTCCACACTCCAACAGGGAAGGGGCTATGGCTACACCTTC
-	TRBV20-1	many	TRBJ2-7	CSAGASGTPYEQYF	TGCAGTGCTGGGGCCTCCGGGACCCCGTACGAGCAGTACTTC
TRBD1	TRBV5-1	many	TRBJ2-1	CASQQEPGTGHEQFF	TGCGCCAGCCAACAAGAACCCGGGACAGGGCATGAGCAGTTCTTC
-	TRBV12-3/TRBV12-4	few	TRBJ2-7	CASSLRRVYEQYF	TGTGCCAGCAGTTTAAGAAGGGTCTACGAGCAGTACTTC
-	TRBV18	many	TRBJ1-4	CASSQQGWLFF	TGTGCCAGCTCACAACAGGGTTGGCTGTTTTTT
TRBD2	TRBV9	few	TRBJ2-1	CASSVGPTSGGGNEQFF	TGTGCCAGCAGCGTAGGCCCTACTAGCGGGGGGGGCAATGAGCAGTTCTTC
-	TRBV12-3/TRBV12-4	few	TRBJ1-6	CASSLSGYNSPLHF	TGTGCCAGCAGTTTATCAGGATATAATTCACCCCTCCACTTT
-	TRBV10-3	-	TRBJ2-3	CAISDPLRGVLGDTQYF	TGTGCCATCAGTGACCCCCTACGAGGGGTTTTAGGAGATACGCAGTATTTT
TRBD1	TRBV7-3	-	TRBJ2-4	CASRSRDSNIQYF	TGTGCCAGCAGATCCCGGGACAGCAACATTCAGTACTTC
TRBD1	TRBV9	-	TRBJ1-6	CASSTRTGLGSPLHF	TGTGCCAGCAGCACCAGGACAGGATTAGGGTCACCCCTCCACTTT
TRBD1	TRBV20-1	few	TRBJ2-7	CCARDPTLGTASYEQYF	TGCTGTGCTAGAGACCCCACCCTAGGGACAGCTTCCTACGAGCAGTACTTC
-	TRBV25-1	many	TRBJ2-7	CASSEQWGAFEQYF	TGTGCCAGCAGTGAACAATGGGGGGCATTCGAGCAGTACTTC
TRBD2	TRBV12-3/TRBV12-4	-	TRBJ2-1	CASSKGLAGYYNEQFF	TGTGCCAGCAGCAAAGGACTAGCGGGGTACTACAATGAGCAGTTCTTC
TRBD1	TRBV7-3	-	TRBJ2-1	CASSLRPDRNNEQFF	TGTGCCAGCAGCCTCAGACCGGACAGGAACAATGAGCAGTTCTTC
-	TRBV10-3	few	TRBJ1-1	CAISPFSTGTEAFF	TGTGCCATCAGTCCCTTCTCAACGGGGACTGAAGCTTTCTTT
TRBD2	TRBV20-1	many	TRBJ2-1	CSARRPGTTNEQFF	TGCAGTGCTAGACGGCCCGGGACTACCAATGAGCAGTTCTTC
-	TRBV24-1	-	TRBJ2-3	CATSDTGQSEGTDTQYF	TGTGCCACCAGTGACACCGGACAAAGTGAGGGGACAGATACGCAGTATTTT
-	TRBV9	-	TRBJ2-7	CASSSLTQGSEQYF	TGTGCCAGCAGCAGCCTCACTCAGGGTTCCGAGCAGTACTTC
-	TRBV7-2	-	TRBJ2-1	CASSPGRVRSNEQFF	TGTGCCAGCAGTCCCGGCAGGGTACGGTCCAATGAGCAGTTCTTC
TRBD2	TRBV20-1	few	TRBJ2-3	CSTRLAGGLEDTQYF	TGCAGTACCCGTCTAGCGGGGGGGCTAGAAGATACGCAGTATTTT
TRBD2	TRBV20-1	-	TRBJ2-5	CSAQAGGGETQYF	TGCAGTGCTCAAGCGGGGGGCGGGGAGACCCAGTACTTC
-	TRBV5-5	few	TRBJ1-5	CASSLEIGTRNQPQHF	TGTGCCAGCAGCTTGGAGATCGGGACCCGCAATCAGCCCCAGCATTTT
-	TRBV29-1	-	TRBJ2-5	CSVEWGRQETQYF	TGCAGCGTTGAGTGGGGCCGGCAAGAGACCCAGTACTTC
-	TRBV29-1	-	TRBJ2-3	CSATTDGTDTQYF	TGCAGCGCCACTACGGACGGTACAGATACGCAGTATTTT
TRBD1	TRBV18	few	TRBJ2-2	CASSRQGTNTGELFF	TGTGCCAGCTCACGACAGGGGACGAACACCGGGGAGCTGTTTTTT
TRBD1	TRBV5-6	-	TRBJ1-2	CASSRDRGFSYGYTF	TGTGCCAGCAGCCGTGACAGGGGCTTTAGCTATGGCTACACCTTC